This T cell receptor (beta chain) appears in the sequencing data of a study of shared clonotypes between healthy human individuals. As for the study in general: CD4 naive and CD4 memory each took three plates per donor, while CD8 naive took two and CD8 memory one.

The CDR3 totals 15 residues. In germline, CDR1 is SGHNT, CDR2 YYREEE (reference sequence). Trimming removed 3 bases from V and 5 bases from J; junction bases left unmatched: 8. Sequencing was at deep level. The assay was immunoSEQ multiplex PCR, and TCRdb's table has in-frame clones only and misses some. In the table there are a few million clones, roughly 95% of which are singletons. The sequenced sample consisted of naive CD4+ T cells sorted from blood. Subset described: CD45RA+ positively selected. The TCR comes from a young man in good health. The genes are TRBV5-4 and TRBJ2-5; 9 nucleotides agree with TRBD2. The CDR3 protein is CASSSGTSKVETQYF. CDR3 bases: TGTGCCAGCAGCTCCGGGACTAGCAAAGTGGAGACCCAGTACTTC.